Listed below are T cell receptor beta chains from one sample, sequenced in a study of identifying expanded T cells in peripheral blood. Measured with immunoSEQ multiplex PCR; TCRdb has only the in-frame clones, and not every one. The sample consists of over 85,000 clones, about 87% of them appearing once. The sequenced material came from blood. These receptors were collected from a person aged 18 to 70 in good health. Both conserved end residues are part of each CDR3. Rows may omit the clone size; those that give it use once, few, many or a size class.

v_gene: TRBV5-8
j_gene: TRBJ1-1
abundance: -
CDR3aa: CASSTGGYTMNTEAFF

v_gene: TRBV2
j_gene: TRBJ2-5
abundance: -
CDR3aa: CASSEAEEQETQYF

v_gene: TRBV5-1
j_gene: TRBJ1-4
abundance: -
CDR3aa: CASSLGDSYNEKLFF

v_gene: TRBV29-1
j_gene: TRBJ1-2
abundance: -
CDR3aa: CSVPQGDYGYTF

v_gene: TRBV7-2
j_gene: TRBJ2-3
abundance: -
CDR3aa: CASSSNYLSTDTQYF

v_gene: TRBV9
j_gene: TRBJ1-2
abundance: -
CDR3aa: CASSVDTGSANYGYGYTF

v_gene: TRBV5-1
j_gene: TRBJ1-1
abundance: -
CDR3aa: CASSIGHLNTEAFF

v_gene: TRBV19
j_gene: TRBJ1-4
abundance: -
CDR3aa: CASSSNEKLFF

v_gene: TRBV15
j_gene: TRBJ2-1
abundance: -
CDR3aa: CATSRQGLAEQFF

v_gene: TRBV29-1
j_gene: TRBJ1-4
abundance: -
CDR3aa: CSVYPTTKGEKLFF

v_gene: TRBV19
j_gene: TRBJ2-7
abundance: -
CDR3aa: CASSIVADREQYF

v_gene: TRBV14
j_gene: TRBJ1-5
abundance: few
CDR3aa: CASSPSRNQPQHF

v_gene: TRBV19
j_gene: TRBJ2-5
abundance: -
CDR3aa: CASSERGTQYF

v_gene: TRBV6-1
j_gene: TRBJ2-7
abundance: -
CDR3aa: CASRTTGSEQYF

v_gene: TRBV19
j_gene: TRBJ2-7
abundance: -
CDR3aa: CASSISRTGGYEQYF

v_gene: TRBV9
j_gene: TRBJ2-1
abundance: -
CDR3aa: CASSGPERGGYNEQFF